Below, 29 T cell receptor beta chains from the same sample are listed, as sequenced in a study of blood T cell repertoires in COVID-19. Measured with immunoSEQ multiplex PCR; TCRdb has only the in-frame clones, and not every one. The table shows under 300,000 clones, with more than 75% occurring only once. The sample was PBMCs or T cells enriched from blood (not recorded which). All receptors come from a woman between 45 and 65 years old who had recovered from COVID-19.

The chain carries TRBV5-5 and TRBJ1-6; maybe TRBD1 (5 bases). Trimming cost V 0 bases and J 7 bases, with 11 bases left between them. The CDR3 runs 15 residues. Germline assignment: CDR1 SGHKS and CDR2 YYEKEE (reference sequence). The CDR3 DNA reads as TGTGCCAGCAGCTTGGTAGGGGCGGAGAATTCACCCCTCCACTTT. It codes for CASSLVGAENSPLHF. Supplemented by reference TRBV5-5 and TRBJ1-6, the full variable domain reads DAGVTQSPTHLIKTRGQQVTLRCSPISGHKSVSWYQQVLGQGPQFIFQYYEKEERGRGNFPDRFSARQFPNYSSELNVNALLLGDSALYLCASSLVGAENSPLHFGNGTRLTVT.

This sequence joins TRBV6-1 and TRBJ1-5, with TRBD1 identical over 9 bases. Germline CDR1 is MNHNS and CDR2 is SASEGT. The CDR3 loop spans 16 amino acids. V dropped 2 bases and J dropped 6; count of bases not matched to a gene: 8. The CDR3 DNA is TGTGCCAGCAGTGAACCCGGACAGGGGTATAGTCAGCCCCAGCATTTT. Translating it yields CASSEPGQGYSQPQHF.

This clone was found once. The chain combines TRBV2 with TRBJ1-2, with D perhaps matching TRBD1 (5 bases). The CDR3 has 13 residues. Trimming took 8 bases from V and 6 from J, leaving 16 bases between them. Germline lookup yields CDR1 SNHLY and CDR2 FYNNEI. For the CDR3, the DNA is TGTGCCAGCGGGACGCGGGGTACCAATGGCTACACCTTC. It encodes CASGTRGTNGYTF.

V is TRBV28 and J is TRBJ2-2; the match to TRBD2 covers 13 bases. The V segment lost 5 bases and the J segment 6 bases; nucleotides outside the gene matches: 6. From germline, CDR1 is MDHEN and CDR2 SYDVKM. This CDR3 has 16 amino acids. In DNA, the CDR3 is TGTGCCAGCAGTCCAAGGACTAGCGGGAGCCCCGGGGAGCTGTTTTTT. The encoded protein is CASSPRTSGSPGELFF.

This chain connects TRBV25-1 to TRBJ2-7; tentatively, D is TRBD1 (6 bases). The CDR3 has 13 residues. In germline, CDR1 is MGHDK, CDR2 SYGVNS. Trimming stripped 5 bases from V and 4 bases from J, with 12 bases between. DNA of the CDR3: TGTGCCAGCAGTAGGGGGATAAGTTACGAGCAGTACTTC. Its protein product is CASSRGISYEQYF.

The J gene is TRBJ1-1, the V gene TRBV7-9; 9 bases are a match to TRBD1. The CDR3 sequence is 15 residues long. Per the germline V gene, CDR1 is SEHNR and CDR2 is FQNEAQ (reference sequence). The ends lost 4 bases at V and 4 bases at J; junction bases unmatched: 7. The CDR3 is CASSYPDRGITEAFF. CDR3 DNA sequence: TGTGCCAGCAGCTACCCGGACAGGGGCATCACTGAAGCTTTCTTT.

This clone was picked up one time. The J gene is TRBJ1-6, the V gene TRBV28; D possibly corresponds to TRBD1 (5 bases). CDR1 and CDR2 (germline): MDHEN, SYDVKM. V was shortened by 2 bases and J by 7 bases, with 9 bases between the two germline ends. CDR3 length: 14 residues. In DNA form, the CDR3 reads TGTGCCAGCAGTTTAGACAGACTCAATTCACCCCTCCACTTT. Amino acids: CASSLDRLNSPLHF.

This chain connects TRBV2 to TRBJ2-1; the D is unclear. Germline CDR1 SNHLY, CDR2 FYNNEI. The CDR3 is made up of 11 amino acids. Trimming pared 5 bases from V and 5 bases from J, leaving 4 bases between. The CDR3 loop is CASSPNNEQFF. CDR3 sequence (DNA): TGTGCCAGCAGTCCCAACAATGAGCAGTTCTTC.

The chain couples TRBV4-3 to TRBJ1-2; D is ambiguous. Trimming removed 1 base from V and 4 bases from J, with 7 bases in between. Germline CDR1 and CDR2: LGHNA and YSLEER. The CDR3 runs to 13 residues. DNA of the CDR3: TGCGCCAGCAGCCAAGGACAAATCTATGGCTACACCTTC. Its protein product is CASSQGQIYGYTF.

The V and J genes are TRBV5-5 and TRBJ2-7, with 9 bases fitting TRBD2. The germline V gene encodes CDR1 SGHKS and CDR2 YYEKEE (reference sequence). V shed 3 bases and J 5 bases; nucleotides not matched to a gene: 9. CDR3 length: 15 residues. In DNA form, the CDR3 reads TGTGCCAGCAGCTGGCAGCCGGGACTAGCCAACGAGCAGTACTTC. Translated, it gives CASSWQPGLANEQYF.

The CDR3 spells CASSPFGPGFGETQYF. The DNA of the CDR3 is TGCGCCAGCAGCCCCTTTGGTCCGGGGTTCGGGGAGACCCAGTACTTC. The chain has TRBV4-1 and TRBJ2-5; D is possibly TRBD2 (5 bases). CDR1 is MGHRA, CDR2 YSYEKL, per germline. Between the trimmed V and J ends, which lost 4 bases and 5 bases, there was a span of 20 bases. The CDR3 has 16 amino acids.

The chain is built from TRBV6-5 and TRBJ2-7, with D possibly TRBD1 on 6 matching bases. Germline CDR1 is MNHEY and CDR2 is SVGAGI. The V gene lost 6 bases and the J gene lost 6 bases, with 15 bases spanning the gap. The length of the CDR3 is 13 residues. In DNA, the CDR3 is TGTGCCAGCAGGCAAACCCGAGGGGGCGAGCAGTACTTC. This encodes CASRQTRGGEQYF.

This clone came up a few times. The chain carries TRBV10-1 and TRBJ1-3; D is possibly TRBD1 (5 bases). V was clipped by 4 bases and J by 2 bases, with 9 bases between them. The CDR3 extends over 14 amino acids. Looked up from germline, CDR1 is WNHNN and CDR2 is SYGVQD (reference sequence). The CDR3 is CASSAGQAGNTIYF. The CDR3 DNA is TGCGCCAGCAGTGCAGGACAAGCTGGAAACACCATATATTTT.

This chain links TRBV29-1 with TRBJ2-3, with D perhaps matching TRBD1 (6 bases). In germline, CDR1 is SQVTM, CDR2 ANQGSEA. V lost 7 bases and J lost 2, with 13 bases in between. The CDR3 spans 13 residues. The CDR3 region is CSADPGATDTQYF. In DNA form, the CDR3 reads TGCAGCGCCGACCCAGGGGCCACAGATACGCAGTATTTT.

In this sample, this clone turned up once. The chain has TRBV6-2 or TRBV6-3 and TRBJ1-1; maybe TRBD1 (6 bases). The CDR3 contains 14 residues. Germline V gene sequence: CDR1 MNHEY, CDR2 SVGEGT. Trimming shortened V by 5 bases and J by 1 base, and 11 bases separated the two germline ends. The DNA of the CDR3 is TGTGCCAGCAGTCCATTCAGGGGGAACACTGAAGCTTTCTTT. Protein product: CASSPFRGNTEAFF.

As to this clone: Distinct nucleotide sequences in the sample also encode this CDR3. CDR3 region: CASSPGRGDGYTF. The CDR3 DNA sequence: TGTGCCAGCTCACCGGGACGGGGGGATGGCTACACCTTC. The chain links TRBV18 to TRBJ1-2, with D possibly matching TRBD1 (5 bases). The CDR3 is made up of 13 amino acids. V lost 3 bases to trimming and J lost 6 bases, with 11 bases between them. Germline CDR1 and CDR2: KGHSH and LQKENI.

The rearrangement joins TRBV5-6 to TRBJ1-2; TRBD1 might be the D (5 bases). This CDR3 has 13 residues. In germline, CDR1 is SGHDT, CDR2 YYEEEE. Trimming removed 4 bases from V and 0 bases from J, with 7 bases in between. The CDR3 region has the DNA TGTGCCAGCAGCGAGACAGCTAACTATGGCTACACCTTC. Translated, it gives CASSETANYGYTF.

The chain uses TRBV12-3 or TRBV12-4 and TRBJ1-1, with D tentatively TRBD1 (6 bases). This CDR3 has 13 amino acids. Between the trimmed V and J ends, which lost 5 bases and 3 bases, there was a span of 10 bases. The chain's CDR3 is CASSGGAHTEAFF. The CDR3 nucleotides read TGTGCCAGCAGTGGGGGGGCCCACACTGAAGCTTTCTTT.

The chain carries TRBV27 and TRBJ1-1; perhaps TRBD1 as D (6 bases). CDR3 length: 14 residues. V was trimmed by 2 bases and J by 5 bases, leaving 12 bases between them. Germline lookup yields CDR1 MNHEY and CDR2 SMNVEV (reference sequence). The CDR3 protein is CASSLTTGITEAFF. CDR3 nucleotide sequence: TGTGCCAGCAGTTTAACAACAGGGATAACTGAAGCTTTCTTT.

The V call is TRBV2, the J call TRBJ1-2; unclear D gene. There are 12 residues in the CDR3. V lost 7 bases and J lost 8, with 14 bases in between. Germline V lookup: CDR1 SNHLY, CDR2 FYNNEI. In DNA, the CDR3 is TGTGCCAGCACACCGGGGTTTGAGGGCTACACCTTC. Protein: CASTPGFEGYTF.

This chain's CDR3 is CASRGQGTYEQYF. CDR3 in DNA: TGTGCCAGCAGGGGACAGGGTACCTACGAGCAGTACTTC. This chain uses TRBV6-5 with TRBJ2-7; the match to TRBD1 covers 9 bases. With 6 bases clipped from V and 2 bases from J, the junction kept 2 bases outside the gene matches. Germline-derived CDR1 and CDR2 are MNHEY and SVGAGI. This CDR3 comprises 13 residues.

The CDR3 protein is CASSPSRSIPTGYTF. Here the CDR3 DNA reads TGTGCCAGCAGCCCCAGTAGGAGCATTCCAACTGGCTACACCTTC. The chain has TRBV9 and TRBJ1-2, with D unclear. The CDR3 consists of 15 residues. The ends were cut back, 4 bases at V and 7 bases at J, with 20 bases in the middle. The germline V gene encodes CDR1 SGDLS and CDR2 YYNGEE.

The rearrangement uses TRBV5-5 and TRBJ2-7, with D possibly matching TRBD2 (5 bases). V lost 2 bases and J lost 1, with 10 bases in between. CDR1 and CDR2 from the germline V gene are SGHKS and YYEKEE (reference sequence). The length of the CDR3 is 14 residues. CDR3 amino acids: CASSLEGGSYEQYF. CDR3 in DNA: TGTGCCAGCAGCTTAGAAGGCGGGTCCTACGAGCAGTACTTC. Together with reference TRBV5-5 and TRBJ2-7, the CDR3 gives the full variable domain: DAGVTQSPTHLIKTRGQQVTLRCSPISGHKSVSWYQQVLGQGPQFIFQYYEKEERGRGNFPDRFSARQFPNYSSELNVNALLLGDSALYLCASSLEGGSYEQYFGPGTRLTVT.

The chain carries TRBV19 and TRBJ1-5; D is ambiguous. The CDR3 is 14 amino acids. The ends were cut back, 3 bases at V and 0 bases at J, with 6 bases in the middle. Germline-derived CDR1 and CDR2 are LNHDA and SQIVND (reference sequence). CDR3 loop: CASSMQNSNQPQHF. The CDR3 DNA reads TGTGCCAGTAGTATGCAGAATAGCAATCAGCCCCAGCATTTT.

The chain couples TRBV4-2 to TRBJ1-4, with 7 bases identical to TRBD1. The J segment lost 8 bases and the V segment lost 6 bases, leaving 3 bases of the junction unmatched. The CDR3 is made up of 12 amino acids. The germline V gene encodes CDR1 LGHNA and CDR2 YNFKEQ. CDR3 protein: CASSKGAEKLFF. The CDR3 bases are TGTGCCAGCAGTAAGGGGGCCGAAAAACTGTTTTTT.

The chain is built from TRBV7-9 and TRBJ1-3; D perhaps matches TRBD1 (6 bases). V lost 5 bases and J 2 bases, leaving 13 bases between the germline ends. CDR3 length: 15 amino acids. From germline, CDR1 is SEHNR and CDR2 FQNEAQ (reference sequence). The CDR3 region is CASSIPQGTGNTIYF. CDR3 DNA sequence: TGTGCCAGCAGCATTCCTCAGGGGACTGGAAACACCATATATTTT.

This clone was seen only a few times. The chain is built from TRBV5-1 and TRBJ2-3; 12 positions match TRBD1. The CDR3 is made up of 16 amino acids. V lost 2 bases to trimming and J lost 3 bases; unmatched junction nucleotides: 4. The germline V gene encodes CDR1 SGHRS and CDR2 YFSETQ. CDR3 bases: TGCGCCAGCAGCTTCGGGACAGGGGGCGTGACAGATACGCAGTATTTT. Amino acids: CASSFGTGGVTDTQYF. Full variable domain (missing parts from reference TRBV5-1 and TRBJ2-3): KAGVTQTPRYLIKTRGQQVTLSCSPISGHRSVSWYQQTPGQGLQFLFEYFSETQRNKGNFPGRFSGRQFSNSRSEMNVSTLELGDSALYLCASSFGTGGVTDTQYFGPGTRLTVL.

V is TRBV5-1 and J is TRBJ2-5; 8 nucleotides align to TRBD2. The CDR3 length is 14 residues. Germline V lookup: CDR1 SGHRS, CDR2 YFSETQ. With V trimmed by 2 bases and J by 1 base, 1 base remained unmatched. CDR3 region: CASSFGRGQETQYF. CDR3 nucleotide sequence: TGCGCCAGCAGCTTCGGGAGGGGCCAAGAGACCCAGTACTTC. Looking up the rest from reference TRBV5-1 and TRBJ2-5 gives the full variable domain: KAGVTQTPRYLIKTRGQQVTLSCSPISGHRSVSWYQQTPGQGLQFLFEYFSETQRNKGNFPGRFSGRQFSNSRSEMNVSTLELGDSALYLCASSFGRGQETQYFGPGTRLLVL.

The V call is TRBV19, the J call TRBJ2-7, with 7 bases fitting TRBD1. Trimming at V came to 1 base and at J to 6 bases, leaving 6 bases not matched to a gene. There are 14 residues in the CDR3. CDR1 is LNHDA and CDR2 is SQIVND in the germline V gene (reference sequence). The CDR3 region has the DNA TGTGCCAGTAGTATAGGGACAGGACCAGGCGAGCAGTACTTC. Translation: CASSIGTGPGEQYF.